Below, 21 T cell receptor beta chains from the same sample are listed, as sequenced in a study of monozygotic twins with inflammatory bowel disease. TCRdb re-called the 5' RACE reads and shows each CDR3 protein once, DNA omitted. Recorded here are some 150,000 distinct CDR3 sequences; the top ten clones represent approximately 2.4%. The sample comprised blood. These receptors originate from a human donor with ulcerative colitis or Crohn's disease, or a healthy co-twin of an affected twin (not recorded which).

V gene TRBV15 combines with J gene TRBJ2-2. Per the germline V gene, CDR1 is LNHNV and CDR2 is YYDKDF (reference sequence). The CDR3 contains 14 residues. The CDR3 reads CATSRDSNTGELFF.

This chain links TRBV18 with TRBJ1-1; TCRdb calls TRBD1, which cannot be checked without DNA. The CDR3 runs to 13 residues. Germline CDR1 and CDR2: KGHSH and LQKENI. This CDR3 is CASSSNRDTEAFF.

CDR3 in amino acids: CASSLDRADGYTF. The J gene is TRBJ1-2, the V gene TRBV11-1; there is no DNA to check the TCRdb D call of TRBD1. Per germline, CDR1 SGHAT and CDR2 FQDESV (reference sequence). The CDR3 is made up of 13 amino acids.

V is TRBV24-1 and J is TRBJ2-5; with no DNA, the TCRdb D assignment of TRBD1 cannot be verified. CDR3 length: 16 residues. Germline V gene data show CDR1 as KGHDR and CDR2 as SFDVKD. Here the CDR3 reads CATSDRQGAVGETQYF.

The V call is TRBV7-9, the J call TRBJ2-7; lacking DNA, the TRBD1 call made by TCRdb goes unchecked. Germline lookup yields CDR1 SEHNR and CDR2 FQNEAQ (reference sequence). CDR3 length: 14 amino acids. The CDR3 is CASSSSDRDYEQYF.

The chain combines TRBV20-1 with TRBJ2-5; without DNA, the TCRdb call of TRBD1 cannot be checked. This CDR3 has 14 amino acids. Germline V gives CDR1 DFQATT, CDR2 SNEGSKA (reference sequence). This CDR3 is CSALRDTNQETQYF.

This chain uses TRBV7-8 with TRBJ2-7; TCRdb lists TRBD2, though no DNA is available to test this call. The length of the CDR3 is 13 residues. Germline-derived CDR1 and CDR2 are SGHVS and FQNEAQ. CDR3 sequence reads: CASSATRVDEQYF.

The rearrangement uses TRBV12-3 or TRBV12-4 and TRBJ2-1. The CDR3 has 15 amino acids. CDR3 amino acids: CASSLAGFGYNEQFF.

CDR3 protein: CSAERTGEGTKNTQYF. The J gene is TRBJ2-3, the V gene TRBV20-1; TCRdb lists TRBD1, though no DNA is available to test this call. Germline values: CDR1 DFQATT, CDR2 SNEGSKA (reference sequence). The CDR3 consists of 16 residues.

This chain connects TRBV9 to TRBJ2-5. The CDR3 runs to 14 residues. In germline, CDR1 is SGDLS, CDR2 YYNGEE. The CDR3 is CASSVVGDQETQYF.

The chain recombines TRBV7-2 with TRBJ1-3; the TCRdb call, TRBD1, lacks DNA for checking. The CDR3 totals 13 residues. Germline CDR1 and CDR2: SGHTA and FQGNSA. The CDR3 sequence: CASSRGLGNTIYF.

This chain joins TRBV5-1 and TRBJ1-6; checking the TCRdb D call of TRBD1 is not possible without DNA. Germline CDR1 and CDR2: SGHRS and YFSETQ. This CDR3 comprises 17 residues. This CDR3 is CASSLDPMTGDNSPLHF.

J is TRBJ2-3 and V is TRBV3-1; TCRdb's D call, TRBD1, is unchecked because there is no DNA. Looked up from germline, CDR1 is LGHDT and CDR2 is YNNKEL (reference sequence). The CDR3 loop spans 15 amino acids. The CDR3 sequence: CASSMDRGPTDTQYF.

The J gene is TRBJ1-2, the V gene TRBV11-2; TCRdb calls TRBD1, which cannot be checked without DNA. Germline V gene data show CDR1 as SGHAT and CDR2 as FQNNGV. The CDR3 sequence is 15 residues long. This chain's CDR3 is CASAPTGWKFYGYTF.

The genes are TRBV6-6 and TRBJ1-5. The CDR3 contains 13 residues. Germline V gene data show CDR1 as MNHNY and CDR2 as SVGAGI (reference sequence). The CDR3 protein is CVSGGARHQPQHF.

V gene TRBV7-2 combines with J gene TRBJ1-5. The length of the CDR3 is 15 residues. The V gene's germline CDR1 is SGHTA and CDR2 FQGNSA. The CDR3 loop is CASSLVGDSNQPQHF.

V gene TRBV5-1 combines with J gene TRBJ2-3; TCRdb's D call of TRBD1 is untestable without DNA. This CDR3 contains 18 residues. The germline V gene has CDR1 SGHRS and CDR2 YFSETQ. The CDR3 protein is CASSLAGSTGNVADTQYF.

The V gene is TRBV5-5, the J gene TRBJ2-7; the TCRdb D gene call, TRBD2, has no DNA to confirm it. Germline CDR1 and CDR2: SGHKS and YYEKEE (reference sequence). The CDR3 is made up of 15 amino acids. CDR3 amino acids: CASSEGLADSYEQYF.

The chain uses TRBV4-1 and TRBJ2-1; TCRdb returns TRBD2, unconfirmable since there is no DNA. The CDR3 runs to 15 residues. Germline V lookup: CDR1 MGHRA, CDR2 YSYEKL. The CDR3 loop is CASSHPSGGRNEQFF.

CDR3: CASSLTLGTKREGTQYF. This chain connects TRBV7-9 to TRBJ2-5; TCRdb selects TRBD2, and the lack of DNA leaves this call unchecked. This CDR3 contains 17 residues. Germline V gene sequence: CDR1 SEHNR, CDR2 FQNEAQ (reference sequence).

J is TRBJ1-2 and V is TRBV27; as DNA is missing, the TRBD1 call by TCRdb cannot be tested. The CDR3 runs 14 residues. Germline V lookup: CDR1 MNHEY, CDR2 SMNVEV (reference sequence). This CDR3 reads CASSYFPGDYGYTF.